These T cell receptor beta chains were read from a single sample in a study of cytomegalovirus exposure and HLA in healthy donors. Generated by immunoSEQ multiplex PCR, the TCRdb table keeps only in-frame clones and is missing some. The profile covers about 170,000 clones, with around 85% appearing a single time and 1% taken by the ten largest. The source material was PBMCs. Receptor source: a boy between 2 and 10 years old in good health and CMV-seronegative. CDR3s include the opening cysteine and the closing phenylalanine or tryptophan. The order of the fields is D gene, J gene, V gene, clone size, CDR3 protein, CDR3 DNA. A D gene is named only where the DNA matches it firmly. Some rows have no size entry. The others give once, few or many, or a class for an expanded clone.

>TRBD2|TRBJ2-3|TRBV5-1|once
CASSLMTGRVAGEPDTQYF
TGCGCCAGCAGCCTTATGACAGGAAGGGTAGCGGGGGAGCCAGATACGCAGTATTTT
>TRBD2|TRBJ2-1|TRBV5-4|-
CASSVEGLAGYNEQFF
TGTGCCAGCAGCGTTGAGGGACTAGCGGGGTACAATGAGCAGTTCTTC
>-|TRBJ1-5|TRBV6-6|once
CASSYIWGANQPQHF
TGTGCCAGCAGTTACATTTGGGGCGCTAATCAGCCCCAGCATTTT
>TRBD2|TRBJ2-1|TRBV5-6|-
CASSLEFLAGVIVSEQFF
TGTGCCAGCAGCTTGGAGTTTCTAGCGGGAGTCATCGTGAGTGAGCAGTTCTTC
>TRBD2|TRBJ2-1|TRBV9|-
CASSPRGSGAGSYNEQFF
TGTGCCAGCAGCCCCCGAGGTAGCGGGGCCGGCTCCTACAATGAGCAGTTCTTC
>TRBD2|TRBJ2-4|TRBV2|once
CATSPRGGETGDIQYF
TGTGCCACCAGCCCCCGCGGGGGGGAAACGGGGGACATTCAGTACTTC
>TRBD2|TRBJ2-5|TRBV7-9|-
CASSAGLAGGPKVGETQYF
TGTGCCAGCAGCGCCGGACTAGCGGGGGGGCCAAAGGTTGGGGAGACCCAGTACTTC
>-|TRBJ2-5|TRBV5-4|-
CASSSGQQETQYF
TGTGCCAGCAGCTCCGGACAGCAAGAGACCCAGTACTTC
>-|TRBJ2-2|TRBV12-5|once
CASGLVNSIHPSCHARELFF
TGTGCTAGTGGTTTGGTAAACAGCATACATCCTTCTTGTCACGCCCGGGAGCTGTTTTTT
>-|TRBJ2-1|TRBV19|-
CASSIRTGAYNEQFF
TGTGCCAGTAGTATTCGCACGGGGGCCTACAATGAGCAGTTCTTC
>TRBD1|TRBJ2-7|TRBV7-2|few
CASSGAGTGDYEQYF
TGTGCCAGCAGCGGAGCCGGGACAGGCGACTACGAGCAGTACTTC
>-|TRBJ1-5|TRBV19|-
CASSIQGRDQPQHF
TGTGCCAGTAGTATACAGGGGCGGGATCAGCCCCAGCATTTT
>-|TRBJ1-2|TRBV7-9|-
CASSSSGGPYGYTF
TGTGCCAGCAGCTCAAGCGGGGGTCCCTATGGCTACACCTTC
>TRBD1|TRBJ1-2|TRBV28|-
CASSLGDRAYGYTF
TGTGCCAGCAGTTTGGGGGACAGGGCATATGGCTACACCTTC
>-|TRBJ2-1|TRBV5-6|once
CASSPEGNEQFF
TGTGCCAGCAGCCCCGAGGGCAATGAGCAGTTCTTC
>TRBD2|TRBJ2-2|TRBV6-6|-
CASSPYSGSNTGELFF
TGTGCCAGCAGTCCTTATAGCGGGTCGAACACCGGGGAGCTGTTTTTT
>-|TRBJ2-5|TRBV5-5|-
CASSLYGQETQYF
TGTGCCAGCAGCTTGTACGGCCAAGAGACCCAGTACTTC
>-|TRBJ1-6|TRBV6-5|-
CASGQSLWDSPLHF
TGTGCCAGCGGACAGTCCCTTTGGGATTCACCCCTCCACTTT
>-|TRBJ2-3|TRBV7-8|-
CASSPMTASDTQYF
TGTGCCAGCAGCCCCATGACAGCGTCAGATACGCAGTATTTT
>TRBD2|TRBJ2-7|TRBV5-1|once
CASSWGRPSGREEQYF
TGCGCCAGCAGCTGGGGACGCCCTAGCGGGAGGGAAGAGCAGTACTTC
>TRBD2|TRBJ2-2|TRBV13|-
CASSQREDTGELFF
TGTGCCAGCAGTCAACGGGAGGACACCGGGGAGCTGTTTTTT
>-|TRBJ2-5|TRBV5-1|few
CASSLGGGGETQYF
TGTGCCAGCAGCTTGGGAGGGGGGGGAGAGACCCAGTACTTC
>-|TRBJ2-1|TRBV28|-
CASSPWRGLGSYNEQFF
TGTGCCAGCAGCCCTTGGAGGGGCCTCGGCTCCTACAATGAGCAGTTCTTC
>-|TRBJ1-1|TRBV18|once
CASSPEGGSATEAFF
TGTGCCAGCTCACCCGAAGGGGGATCTGCCACTGAAGCTTTCTTT
>TRBD1|TRBJ1-4|TRBV2|-
CASSKGQGTNEKLFF
TGTGCCAGCAGCAAAGGACAGGGGACTAATGAAAAACTGTTTTTT
>-|TRBJ1-5|TRBV4-2|-
CASSQDGADRQPQHF
TGTGCCAGCAGCCAAGATGGGGCAGATCGTCAGCCCCAGCATTTT
>TRBD2|TRBJ2-1|TRBV28|-
CASSRTVKSGRVSYNEQFF
TGTGCCAGTTCCCGGACCGTGAAAAGCGGGAGGGTTTCCTACAATGAGCAGTTCTTC
>-|TRBJ2-7|TRBV13|-
CASSARGTYEQYF
TGTGCCAGCAGCGCACGCGGAACCTACGAGCAGTACTTC
>-|TRBJ1-2|TRBV25-1|-
CASSVTDHYGYTF
TGTGCCAGCAGTGTAACAGACCACTATGGCTACACCTTC
>-|TRBJ2-2|TRBV4-1|-
CASSDSLRTGELFF
TGCGCCAGCAGCGACTCCCTCCGTACCGGGGAGCTGTTTTTT
>TRBD2|TRBJ2-4|TRBV7-9|once
CASSPGLAGGGRENIQYF
TGTGCCAGCAGTCCGGGACTAGCGGGAGGCGGGAGGGAAAACATTCAGTACTTC
>-|TRBJ2-2|TRBV27|once
CASSLNRGGGELFF
TGTGCCAGCAGTTTAAATAGGGGCGGCGGGGAGCTGTTTTTT
>TRBD2|TRBJ2-1|TRBV11-2|once
CASSSGLAGGQNEQFF
TGTGCCAGCAGCTCTGGACTAGCGGGAGGTCAAAATGAGCAGTTCTTC
>-|TRBJ2-7|TRBV6-5|once
CASTPKENSYYEQYF
TGTGCCAGCACCCCGAAGGAGAATAGTTACTACGAGCAGTACTTC
>TRBD1|TRBJ1-5|TRBV2|once
CASSEQGADQPQHF
TGTGCCAGCAGTGAACAGGGGGCGGATCAGCCCCAGCATTTT
>TRBD2|TRBJ2-7|TRBV25-1|-
CASSGVDSGRTYEQYF
TGTGCCAGCAGTGGCGTCGATAGCGGGAGAACCTACGAGCAGTACTTC
>-|TRBJ1-5|TRBV19|-
CASSIERYSNQPQHF
TGTGCCAGTAGTATAGAGAGATATAGCAATCAGCCCCAGCATTTT
>-|TRBJ2-3|TRBV5-1|-
CASYTSISGYF
TGCGCCAGCTATACTAGCATATCGGGGTATTTT
>TRBD1|TRBJ1-1|TRBV2|-
CASSGGTVNTEAFF
TGTGCCAGCAGTGGGGGGACAGTGAACACTGAAGCTTTCTTT
>TRBD1|TRBJ2-2|TRBV6-1|-
CASSEGTGGGGELFF
TGTGCCAGCAGTGAAGGGACAGGGGGAGGCGGGGAGCTGTTTTTT
>TRBD2|TRBJ2-5|TRBV2|-
CASSGKSGGYQETQYF
TGTGCCAGCAGTGGGAAGAGCGGGGGGTACCAAGAGACCCAGTACTTC
>-|TRBJ2-7|TRBV7-9|-
CASSLALTTYYDEQYF
TGTGCCAGCAGCTTAGCGTTAACGACCTACTACGACGAGCAGTACTTC
>TRBD1|TRBJ2-1|TRBV9|-
CASSVRQGRSYNEQFF
TGTGCCAGCAGCGTTCGACAGGGGAGATCCTACAATGAGCAGTTCTTC
>TRBD1|TRBJ1-1|TRBV6-5|-
CASSFRQGTDTEAFF
TGTGCCAGCAGTTTCCGACAGGGGACGGACACTGAAGCTTTCTTT
>-|TRBJ2-5|TRBV7-3|-
CASSIVREETQYF
TGTGCCAGCAGTATTGTGAGGGAAGAGACCCAGTACTTC
>TRBD1|TRBJ1-2|TRBV29-1|-
CSVLQGNLLGYGYTF
TGCAGCGTTCTACAGGGGAATCTCTTGGGGTATGGCTACACCTTC
>TRBD1|TRBJ1-1|TRBV14|-
CASTLPGTGTTEAFF
TGTGCCAGCACCCTTCCCGGGACAGGGACGACTGAAGCTTTCTTT
>TRBD2|TRBJ2-7|TRBV11-2|-
CASSLAGTSGSEQYF
TGTGCCAGCAGCTTAGCCGGGACTAGCGGGAGCGAGCAGTACTTC
>-|TRBJ1-3|TRBV11-2|once
CASSPRDWGVTGNTIYF
TGTGCCAGCAGCCCCCGGGATTGGGGGGTTACTGGAAACACCATATATTTT
>-|TRBJ2-1|TRBV15|-
CATSRERGKEQFF
TGTGCCACCAGCAGAGAACGCGGGAAAGAGCAGTTCTTC
>-|TRBJ2-3|TRBV28|-
CASSRVPDTQYF
TGTGCCAGCAGCCGAGTCCCAGATACGCAGTATTTT
>TRBD1|TRBJ2-2|TRBV7-2|-
CASSTSSLGTGVDTGELFF
TGTGCCAGCAGCACTAGCTCACTCGGGACAGGGGTGGACACCGGGGAGCTGTTTTTT
>-|TRBJ2-7|TRBV28|once
CASHASLAAAYEQYF
TGTGCCAGCCATGCTAGTCTAGCCGCCGCCTACGAGCAGTACTTC
>-|TRBJ2-3|TRBV5-8|few
CASSLGVGADTQYF
TGTGCCAGCAGCTTGGGGGTTGGGGCGGATACGCAGTATTTT
>-|TRBJ1-4|TRBV5-1|-
CASSLSGLNEKLFF
TGCGCCAGCAGCCTCTCCGGACTTAATGAAAAACTGTTTTTT
>-|TRBJ2-3|TRBV2|-
CASSVLGEPPKNTQYF
TGTGCCAGCAGTGTTCTCGGGGAACCACCTAAGAATACGCAGTATTTT
>TRBD2|TRBJ2-3|TRBV4-1|-
CASSQGGLEGDTQYF
TGCGCCAGCAGCCAAGGGGGACTAGAAGGGGATACGCAGTATTTT
>-|TRBJ1-4|TRBV6-1|-
CASRMGAPLKLFF
TGTGCCAGCAGGATGGGGGCCCCCCTTAAACTGTTTTTT